This T cell receptor (beta chain) was documented in a study of T-cell memory formation after mild COVID-19. Background on the study: Across donors, TCR clusters were largely donor specific.

From 5'RACE with constant-segment primers came TCR alpha and TCR beta cDNA libraries that carried sample barcodes and UMIs. MiXCR, run by TCRdb on the 5' RACE reads, gives a single entry per CDR3 protein. Of fewer than 700,000 distinct CDR3 sequences in the sample, roughly 18% were seen once. Study results and caveats: Shrinking CD4+ clones were chiefly CM and EM; CD8+ ones were chiefly EMRA.

This clonotype was counted only a few times. Antigen specificity is unknown. The CDR3 runs 13 residues. V dropped 7 bases and J dropped 7; count of bases not matched to a gene: 7. The gene calls are TRBV12-3 or TRBV12-4 and TRBJ1-2; 9 positions agree with TRBD1. What was sequenced was PBMCs or a T cell subset sorted from them (not recorded which). This receptor was obtained from an adult woman who had mild COVID-19 (a few samples of this study predate the infection). Cell type and time point are not known. For the CDR3, the DNA is TGTGCCAGCACTCACAGGGGGCCAGCTGGCTACACCTTC. This gives the protein CASTHRGPAGYTF.